These T cell receptor beta chains were read from a single sample in a study of shared clonotypes between healthy human individuals. The assay was immunoSEQ multiplex PCR, and TCRdb's table has in-frame clones only and misses some. The sample holds approximately 1.5 million clones, approximately 98.5% seen once. The sequenced sample consisted of naive CD4+ T cells sorted from blood. The source of these receptors is a man younger than 40 in good health. CDR3s include the opening cysteine and the closing phenylalanine or tryptophan. The D gene is left open where the match is weak. The listing skips clone size in some rows; elsewhere it reads once, few, many or a size class.

-	TRBV29-1	TRBD2	TRBJ2-5	TGCAGCGTTGGGGGACTAGCGGGAGGTGAGACCCAGTACTTC	CSVGGLAGGETQYF
-	TRBV5-4	-	TRBJ2-4	TGTGCCAGCAGCTCACAGGGCACCGCCAAAAACATTCAGTACTTC	CASSSQGTAKNIQYF
once	TRBV7-9	TRBD1	TRBJ1-5	TGTGCCAGCAGTTTAGCGCTGGCGACAGGGGGAAATCAGCCCCAGCATTTT	CASSLALATGGNQPQHF
-	TRBV6-5	-	TRBJ1-2	TGTGCCAGCAGTTACTCTTTAGGGTCCGGGGGCTACACCTTC	CASSYSLGSGGYTF
-	TRBV10-3	-	TRBJ1-2	TGTGCCATCAGTGAGTCTTTCCCAGGGGCGTATGGCTACACCTTC	CAISESFPGAYGYTF
-	TRBV9	TRBD2	TRBJ2-1	TGTGCCAGCAGCGCTGGCGGGAGGGACTACAATGAGCAGTTCTTC	CASSAGGRDYNEQFF
-	TRBV27	-	TRBJ2-3	TGTGCCAGCAGTCCCTGGCCGCCCACAGATACGCAGTATTTT	CASSPWPPTDTQYF
-	TRBV6-6	-	TRBJ1-2	TGTGCCAGCAGTTACGGGGGAACGAACTATGGCTACACCTTC	CASSYGGTNYGYTF
-	TRBV10-1	-	TRBJ2-1	TGCGCCAGCAGTTATAGTAGGTACAATGAGCAGTTCTTC	CASSYSRYNEQFF
-	TRBV30	-	TRBJ2-4	TGTGCCTGGAGCCCCAGGGGAAACATTCAGTACTTC	CAWSPRGNIQYF
-	TRBV6-5	TRBD1	TRBJ2-3	TGTGCCAGCAGTTACCGAGCAGGGGGAAGGACAGATACGCAGTATTTT	CASSYRAGGRTDTQYF
-	TRBV5-1	TRBD2	TRBJ2-2	TGCGCCAGCAGCTTGGGGACTAGCGAAACCGGGGAGCTGTTTTTT	CASSLGTSETGELFF
-	TRBV28	-	TRBJ1-5	TGTGCCAGCAGTGTACAGGGACCTCAGCCCCAGCATTTT	CASSVQGPQPQHF
-	TRBV6-1	TRBD2	TRBJ2-2	TGTGCCAGCGCAGTAGCGGGAGGCACCGGGGAGCTGTTTTTT	CASAVAGGTGELFF
once	TRBV9	-	TRBJ2-3	TGTGCCAGCAGCCCCCGCGGGGCTAGCACAGATACGCAGTATTTT	CASSPRGASTDTQYF
-	TRBV5-1	TRBD2	TRBJ2-5	TGCGCCAGCAGCTTGGGTCTAGCGGGAGATTTGGAGACCCAGTACTTC	CASSLGLAGDLETQYF
-	TRBV7-7	TRBD2	TRBJ2-3	TGTGCCAGCAGCGCGGGAGTGGGAGCAGATACGCAGTATTTT	CASSAGVGADTQYF
-	TRBV13	-	TRBJ1-3	TGTGCCAGCAGCTACCGGGCTATCTCTGGAAACACCATATATTTT	CASSYRAISGNTIYF
-	TRBV5-1	-	TRBJ1-2	TGCGCCAGCAGCTTGGTGGGGGACGATGGCTACACCTTC	CASSLVGDDGYTF
once	TRBV6-5	-	TRBJ2-1	TGTGCCAGCAGTACAGGGTTTAATGAGCAGTTCTTC	CASSTGFNEQFF
-	TRBV14	-	TRBJ1-3	TGTGCCAGCAGCCAGCAAGGGGGAGCCGGAAACACCATATATTTT	CASSQQGGAGNTIYF
-	TRBV19	TRBD1	TRBJ2-7	TGTGCCAGTAGTGCTGGACAGGGAGGCTCCTACGAGCAGTACTTC	CASSAGQGGSYEQYF
-	TRBV14	-	TRBJ1-2	TGTGCCAGCAGCCAGGCGTCGGGAGTCGGCTATGGCTACACCTTC	CASSQASGVGYGYTF
-	TRBV14	-	TRBJ1-2	TGTGCCAGCAGCCAAGATTGGGGAGGCGGCTACACCTTC	CASSQDWGGGYTF
-	TRBV19	-	TRBJ1-4	TGTGCCAGTAGTATTACCGGCCTACAAGTGGATAGAGAAGGTGAAAAACTGTTTTTT	CASSITGLQVDREGEKLFF
-	TRBV6-5	TRBD2	TRBJ2-7	TGTGCCAGCAGTTACACAGCGGGAGGGCCCCACGAGCAGTACTTC	CASSYTAGGPHEQYF
-	TRBV11-2	-	TRBJ2-5	TGTGCCAGCAGCTCACCCCTAGTTGGTCGATGGACCCAGTACTTC	CASSSPLVGRWTQYF
-	TRBV7-8	TRBD2	TRBJ2-1	TGTGCCAGCAGCTTAATCGCTAGCGGGAGTCCCTACAATGAGCAGTTCTTC	CASSLIASGSPYNEQFF
-	TRBV5-1	TRBD2	TRBJ2-3	TGCGCCAGCAGCTTGGTGACTAGCGTGACAGATACGCAGTATTTT	CASSLVTSVTDTQYF
once	TRBV2	TRBD1	TRBJ1-5	TGTGCCGGGGGACAGAACTATCAGCCCCAGCATTTT	CAGGQNYQPQHF
-	TRBV7-6	-	TRBJ2-3	TGTGCCAGCAGCCAGGTTGGCTGGACAGATACGCAGTATTTT	CASSQVGWTDTQYF
-	TRBV28	TRBD1	TRBJ1-2	TGTGCCAGCAGTTCCCCGGGACAGGGGTCCCCGGGTGGCTACACCTTC	CASSSPGQGSPGGYTF
-	TRBV10-2	-	TRBJ2-7	TGCGCCAGCAGCGAGCGGGCCTACGAGCAGTACTTC	CASSERAYEQYF
-	TRBV6-1	-	TRBJ1-2	TGTGCCAGCAGTGAAGTAGGAAGCTATGGCTACACCTTC	CASSEVGSYGYTF
-	TRBV9	TRBD1	TRBJ2-1	TGTGCCAGCAGCCCAAGGGGGACAGGGTACAATGAGCAGTTCTTC	CASSPRGTGYNEQFF
-	TRBV7-2	-	TRBJ1-1	TGTGCCAGCTTGGTGGCGCCGAACACTGAAGCTTTCTTT	CASLVAPNTEAFF
-	TRBV5-1	TRBD1	TRBJ1-2	TGCGCCAGCAAGGGGACAGGGGAAGGAGTAAGCTATGGCTACACCTTC	CASKGTGEGVSYGYTF
-	TRBV4-1	-	TRBJ1-2	TGCGCCAGCAGCCAAGCTCGGAGTACAGGGTTAGGGGGTGGCTACACCTTC	CASSQARSTGLGGGYTF
-	TRBV7-8	TRBD1	TRBJ1-5	TGTGCCAGCAGCTCCAGGACAGGGTACAATCAGCCCCAGCATTTT	CASSSRTGYNQPQHF
-	TRBV18	-	TRBJ1-1	TGTGCCAGCTCACCGGGCCCGGGGACTGAAGCTTTCTTT	CASSPGPGTEAFF
-	TRBV29-1	TRBD2	TRBJ2-1	TGCAGCGTTCATCCTCGACTAGCGGAGAAGCAGTTCTTC	CSVHPRLAEKQFF